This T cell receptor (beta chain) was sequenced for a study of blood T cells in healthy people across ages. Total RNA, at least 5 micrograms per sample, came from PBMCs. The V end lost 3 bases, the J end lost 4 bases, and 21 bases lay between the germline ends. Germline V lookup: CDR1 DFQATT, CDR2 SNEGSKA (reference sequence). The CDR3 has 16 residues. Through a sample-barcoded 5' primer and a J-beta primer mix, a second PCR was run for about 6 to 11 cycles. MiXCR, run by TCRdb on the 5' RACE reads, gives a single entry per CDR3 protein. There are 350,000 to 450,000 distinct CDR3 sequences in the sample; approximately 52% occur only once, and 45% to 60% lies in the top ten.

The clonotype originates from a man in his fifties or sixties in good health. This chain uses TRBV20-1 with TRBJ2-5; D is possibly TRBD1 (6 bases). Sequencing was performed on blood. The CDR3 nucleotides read TGCAGTGCTAGCCCCCTCAGTCGGGCAGGGGCAGAGACCCAGTACTTC. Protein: CSASPLSRAGAETQYF.